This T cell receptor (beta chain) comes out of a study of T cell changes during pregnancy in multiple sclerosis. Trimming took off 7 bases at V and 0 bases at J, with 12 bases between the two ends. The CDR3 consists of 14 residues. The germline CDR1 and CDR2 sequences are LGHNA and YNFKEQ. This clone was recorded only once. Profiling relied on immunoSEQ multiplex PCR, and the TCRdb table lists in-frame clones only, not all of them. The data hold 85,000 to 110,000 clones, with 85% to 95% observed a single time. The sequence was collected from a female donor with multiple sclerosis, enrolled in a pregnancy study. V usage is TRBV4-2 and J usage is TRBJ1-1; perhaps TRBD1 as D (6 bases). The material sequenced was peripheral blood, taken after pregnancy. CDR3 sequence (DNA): TGTGCCAGCATGCCGTCAGGGGTGAACACTGAAGCTTTCTTT. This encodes CASMPSGVNTEAFF.